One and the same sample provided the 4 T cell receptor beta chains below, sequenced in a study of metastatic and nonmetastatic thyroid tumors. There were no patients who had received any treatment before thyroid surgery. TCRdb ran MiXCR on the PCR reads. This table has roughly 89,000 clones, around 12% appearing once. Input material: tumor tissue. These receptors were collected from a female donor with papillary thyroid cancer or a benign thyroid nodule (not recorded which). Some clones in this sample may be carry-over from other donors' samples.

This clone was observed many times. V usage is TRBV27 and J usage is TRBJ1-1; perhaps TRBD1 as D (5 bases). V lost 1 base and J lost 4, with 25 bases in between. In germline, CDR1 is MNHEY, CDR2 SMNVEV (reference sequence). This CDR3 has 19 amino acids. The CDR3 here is CASSLYPNVRTGPGTEAFF. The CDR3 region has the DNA TGTGCCAGCAGTTTATACCCCAACGTCCGGACGGGGCCAGGCACTGAAGCTTTCTTT.

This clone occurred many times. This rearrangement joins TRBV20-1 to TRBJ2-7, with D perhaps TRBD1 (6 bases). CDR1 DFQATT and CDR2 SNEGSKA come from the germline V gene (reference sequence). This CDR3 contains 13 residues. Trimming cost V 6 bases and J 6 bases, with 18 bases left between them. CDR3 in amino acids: CSARSPIQGEQYF. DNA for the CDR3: TGCAGTGCCCGATCACCCATACAGGGCGAGCAGTACTTC.

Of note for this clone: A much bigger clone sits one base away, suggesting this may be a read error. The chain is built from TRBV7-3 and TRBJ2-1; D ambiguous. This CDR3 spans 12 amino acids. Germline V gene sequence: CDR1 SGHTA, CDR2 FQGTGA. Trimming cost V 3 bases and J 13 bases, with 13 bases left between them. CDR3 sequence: CASSFEGRVQFF. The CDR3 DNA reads TGTGCCAGCAGCTTCGAAGGACGGGTTCAGTTCTTC. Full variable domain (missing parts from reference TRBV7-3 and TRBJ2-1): GAGVSQTPSNKVTEKGKYVELRCDPISGHTALYWYRQSLGQGPEFLIYFQGTGAADDSGLPNDRFFAVRPEGSVSTLKIQRTERGDSAVYLCASSFEGRVQFFGPGTRLTVL.

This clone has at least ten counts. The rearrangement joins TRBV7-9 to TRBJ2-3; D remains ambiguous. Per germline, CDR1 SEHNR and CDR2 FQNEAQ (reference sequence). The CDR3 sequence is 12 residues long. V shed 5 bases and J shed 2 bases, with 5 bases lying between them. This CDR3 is CASSKVTDTQYF. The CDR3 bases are TGTGCCAGCAGCAAAGTCACAGATACGCAGTATTTT.